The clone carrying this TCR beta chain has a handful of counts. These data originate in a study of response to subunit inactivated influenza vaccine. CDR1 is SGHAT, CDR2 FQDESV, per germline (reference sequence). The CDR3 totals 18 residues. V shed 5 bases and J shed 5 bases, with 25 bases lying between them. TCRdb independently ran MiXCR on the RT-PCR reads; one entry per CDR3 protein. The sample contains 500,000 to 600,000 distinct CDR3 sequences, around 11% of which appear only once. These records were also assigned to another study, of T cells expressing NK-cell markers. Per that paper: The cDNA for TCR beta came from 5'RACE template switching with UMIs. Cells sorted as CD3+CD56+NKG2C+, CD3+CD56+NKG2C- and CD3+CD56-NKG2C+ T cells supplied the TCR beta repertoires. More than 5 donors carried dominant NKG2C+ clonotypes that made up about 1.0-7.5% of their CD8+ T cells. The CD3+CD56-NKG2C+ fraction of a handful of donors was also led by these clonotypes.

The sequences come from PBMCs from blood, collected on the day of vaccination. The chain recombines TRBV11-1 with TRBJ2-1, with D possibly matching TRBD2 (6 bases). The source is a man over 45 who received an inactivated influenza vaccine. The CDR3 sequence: CASSPRTTPDSLHNEQFF. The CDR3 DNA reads TGTGCCAGCAGCCCCCGGACTACCCCGGACTCATTACACAATGAGCAGTTCTTC.